These 31 T cell receptor beta chains were sequenced from one sample in a study of beta chain features in type 1 diabetes. Findings and limits, study-wide: When Type 1 diabetes patients were examined, their TCRB CDR3s proved moderately but significantly shorter in all four CD4+ subsets.

TCRB transcripts that were expressed got sequenced, as all of the isolated RNA had been reverse transcribed. Clones were sequenced by immunoSEQ multiplex PCR, and TCRdb holds only the in-frame ones, with some missing. The table includes hundreds of thousands of clones, about 11% detected once. These TCRs' antigens remain unknown. Specimen: naive CD4+ T cells from blood. Source of these receptors: a man under 40 with type 1 diabetes.

The rearrangement links TRBV7-2 to TRBJ2-3, with 8 positions matching TRBD2. The CDR3 has 17 residues. With V trimmed by 5 bases and J by 0 bases, 10 bases remained unmatched. From germline, CDR1 is SGHTA and CDR2 FQGNSA. This CDR3 is CASSLRLAFASTDTQYF. The CDR3 region has the DNA TGTGCCAGCAGCCTCCGACTAGCGTTTGCTAGCACAGATACGCAGTATTTT.

This clone was found a few times. The gene calls are TRBV15 and TRBJ1-6; 7 bases agree with TRBD1. This CDR3 is 16 amino acids long. V was clipped by 0 bases and J by 9 bases; unmatched bases: 8. Germline CDR1 is LNHNV and CDR2 is YYDKDF (reference sequence). This chain's CDR3 is CATSRDKGAPISPLHF. DNA for the CDR3: TGTGCCACCAGCAGAGATAAGGGGGCTCCCATTTCACCCCTCCACTTT.

This chain links TRBV7-2 with TRBJ1-2; TRBD1 matches 7 bases. Losses at the gene ends were 3 bases for V and 3 bases for J; bases not matched to a gene: 1. The CDR3 is made up of 13 amino acids. CDR1 and CDR2 (germline): SGHTA, FQGNSA. CDR3 sequence (DNA): TGTGCCAGCAGCTTGGGACAGCACTATGGCTACACCTTC. Its protein product is CASSLGQHYGYTF.

This chain links TRBV6-5 with TRBJ1-1; TRBD1 agrees at 7 bases. This CDR3 has 13 amino acids. Per the germline V gene, CDR1 is MNHEY and CDR2 is SVGAGI. The ends lost 7 bases at V and 3 bases at J; junction bases unmatched: 5. The DNA of the CDR3 is TGTGCCAGCAAGACAGGGAGTCACACTGAAGCTTTCTTT. This encodes CASKTGSHTEAFF.

This clone occurred a few times. The chain recombines TRBV5-1 with TRBJ2-1, with TRBD2 as a possible D gene (7 bases). The V gene lost 4 bases and the J gene lost 5 bases, with 16 bases spanning the gap. The CDR3 covers 15 residues. From germline, CDR1 is SGHRS and CDR2 YFSETQ. CDR3 sequence (DNA): TGCGCCAGCAGCCCTGAGGGGAGGGGGAACAATGAGCAGTTCTTC. Its translation is CASSPEGRGNNEQFF.

The chain employs TRBV7-2 and TRBJ2-5, with a tentative D call TRBD2 (5 bases). Per germline, CDR1 SGHTA and CDR2 FQGNSA. Deletions cut 6 bases from V and 2 bases from J, with 16 bases between. This CDR3 comprises 15 residues. The CDR3 sequence: CASRVDPGIQETQYF. CDR3 coding DNA: TGTGCCAGCAGGGTTGACCCCGGGATTCAAGAGACCCAGTACTTC.

J is TRBJ2-5 and V is TRBV4-3; TRBD1 is a possible D gene (7 bases). TRBJ2-7 matches the DNA end more closely, so the J call is doubtful. This CDR3 region has 15 residues. Looked up from germline, CDR1 is LGHNA and CDR2 is YSLEER. Written as DNA, the CDR3 is TGCGCCAGCAGCCAAGAGCGGGACAGTTTCCACGAGCAGTACTTC. It specifies CASSQERDSFHEQYF.

This clone was observed a handful of times. The chain combines TRBV19 with TRBJ2-5, with a tentative D call TRBD2 (6 bases). Trimming removed 9 bases from V and 5 bases from J, with 22 bases in between. CDR3 size: 15 residues. Germline V gives CDR1 LNHDA, CDR2 SQIVND (reference sequence). CDR3 sequence: CASPIAGSTAETQYF. DNA for the CDR3: TGTGCCAGCCCTATCGCGGGGAGTACGGCGGAGACCCAGTACTTC.

This CDR3 is CASSHSVGYTF. In nucleotides, the CDR3 is TGTGCCAGCAGCCATAGCGTAGGCTACACCTTC. This rearrangement joins TRBV21-1 to TRBJ1-2. TRBV21-1 is described as a pseudogene. The CDR3 consists of 11 residues.

The CDR3 bases are TGCGCCAGCAGCCAAGGCGTCCACAATCAGCCCCAGCATTTT. This translates into CASSQGVHNQPQHF. The V and J genes are TRBV4-3 and TRBJ1-5; D is uncertain. Trimming removed 1 base from V and 3 bases from J, with 7 bases in between. Germline CDR1 LGHNA, CDR2 YSLEER. The CDR3 extends over 14 amino acids.

The genes are TRBV14 and TRBJ2-7; 9 nucleotides align to TRBD1. Germline V gene lookup returns CDR1 SGHDN and CDR2 FVKESK. The CDR3 runs 13 residues. V gave up 4 bases and J gave up 12 bases; unmatched junction bases: 10. CDR3 DNA sequence: TGTGCCAGCAGCCCGGGACAGGGCTCCTCGCGGTACTTC. It is translated as CASSPGQGSSRYF.

This clone has more than one count but fewer than ten. CDR3 coding DNA: TGTGCCAGCTCGCCCCGGGACAGGATCTCTGGAAACACCATATATTTT. Its protein is CASSPRDRISGNTIYF. V is TRBV18 and J is TRBJ1-3; 8 positions match TRBD1. CDR1 and CDR2 (germline): KGHSH, LQKENI. CDR3 size: 16 residues. The V and J ends lost 6 bases and 0 bases, in that order; junction bases with no gene match: 7.

This clone was detected only a few times. The chain employs TRBV7-6 and TRBJ1-6; TRBD1 is a possible D gene (6 bases). The CDR3 has 14 amino acids. CDR1 and CDR2 (germline): SGHVS, FNYEAQ. V lost 1 base and J lost 12, with 13 bases in between. In DNA, the CDR3 is TGTGCCAGCAGCTTAGGGCAAGGGGGTGAACCCCTCCACTTT. Translated, it gives CASSLGQGGEPLHF.

The chain links TRBV29-1 to TRBJ2-7, with 9 bases lining up with TRBD1. Germline lookup yields CDR1 SQVTM and CDR2 ANQGSEA. The CDR3 is 13 amino acids. V lost 5 bases, J lost 4 bases, and 6 bases stayed unmatched. CDR3 coding DNA: TGCAGCGTTCTACAGGGGGCGCGGTACGAGCAGTACTTC. Amino acid sequence: CSVLQGARYEQYF.

This rearrangement joins TRBV6-4 to TRBJ2-3; D not resolved. This CDR3 contains 15 residues. Between the trimmed V and J ends, which lost 2 bases and 7 bases, there was a span of 16 bases. Germline-derived CDR1 and CDR2 are MRHNA and SNTAGT. The CDR3: CASSDRWQTPNTQYF. CDR3 coding DNA: TGTGCCAGCAGTGACAGGTGGCAGACACCAAATACGCAGTATTTT.

In its sample, this clone was seen a few times. The V and J genes are TRBV28 and TRBJ1-2; D possibly corresponds to TRBD1 (5 bases). Germline CDR1 MDHEN, CDR2 SYDVKM. The CDR3 length is 12 residues. V gave up 4 bases and J gave up 8 bases, with 11 bases separating them. CDR3: CASSSGLRGYTF. In DNA form, the CDR3 reads TGTGCCAGCAGTTCAGGGCTCCGGGGCTACACCTTC.

This clone occurred a few times. J is TRBJ2-5 and V is TRBV7-2, with 7 bases matching TRBD1. With 3 bases clipped from V and 5 bases from J, the junction kept 3 bases outside the gene matches. CDR3 size: 13 residues. Germline values: CDR1 SGHTA, CDR2 FQGNSA. The CDR3 bases are TGTGCCAGCAGCTTTGACAGGGATGAGACCCAGTACTTC. Encoded protein: CASSFDRDETQYF.

This rearrangement joins TRBV9 to TRBJ2-3; 11 bases map to TRBD2. The V segment lost 6 bases and the J segment 5 bases; nucleotides outside the gene matches: 8. Germline CDR1 is SGDLS and CDR2 is YYNGEE. This CDR3 contains 15 residues. The CDR3 here is CASTYGLAGGDTQYF. CDR3 sequence (DNA): TGTGCCAGCACCTATGGGCTAGCGGGGGGAGATACGCAGTATTTT.

Only a few counts were recorded for this clone. The rearrangement uses TRBV7-9 and TRBJ1-5; unclear D gene. CDR1 SEHNR and CDR2 FQNEAQ come from the germline V gene (reference sequence). V was pared by 5 bases and J by 5 bases, with 10 bases between. The CDR3 runs 13 residues. Here the CDR3 reads CASSALPDQPQHF. CDR3 coding DNA: TGTGCCAGCAGCGCCCTCCCGGATCAGCCCCAGCATTTT.

The rearrangement links TRBV19 to TRBJ1-5, with D tentatively TRBD1 (6 bases). Per germline, CDR1 LNHDA and CDR2 SQIVND (reference sequence). The V gene lost 6 bases and the J gene lost 4 bases, with 13 bases spanning the gap. The CDR3 contains 14 residues. The CDR3 reads CASRSRGGNQPQHF. CDR3 DNA: TGTGCCAGTAGGAGCAGGGGAGGGAATCAGCCCCAGCATTTT.

This chain joins TRBV29-1 and TRBJ2-5; 8 nucleotides align to TRBD2. This CDR3 has 12 residues. Looked up from germline, CDR1 is SQVTM and CDR2 is ANQGSEA. Trimming took 7 bases from V and 5 from J; bases not matched to a gene: 6. The CDR3: CSAGLETETQYF. The CDR3, as DNA: TGCAGCGCGGGACTAGAGACTGAGACCCAGTACTTC.

This sequence joins TRBV11-2 and TRBJ2-7; 10 bases agree with TRBD1. Germline values: CDR1 SGHAT, CDR2 FQNNGV. The CDR3 loop spans 13 amino acids. V dropped 6 bases and J dropped 7; count of bases not matched to a gene: 6. The DNA of the CDR3 is TGTGCCAGCAGTCGACAGGGGGCGGAGGAGCAGTACTTC. It codes for CASSRQGAEEQYF.

V is TRBV18 and J is TRBJ1-4, with 8 bases fitting TRBD1. The V gene's germline CDR1 is KGHSH and CDR2 LQKENI. CDR3 length equals 16 residues. Unmatched junction bases numbered 9, after V lost 6 bases and J lost 3 bases. CDR3 residues: CASSRTGPGANEKLFF. The CDR3 DNA sequence: TGTGCCAGCTCCCGGACAGGGCCCGGGGCTAATGAAAAACTGTTTTTT.

The V call is TRBV6-1, the J call TRBJ1-2; D is ambiguous. The CDR3 covers 14 residues. From germline, CDR1 is MNHNS and CDR2 SASEGT. V shed 0 bases and J shed 4 bases, with 9 bases lying between them. This chain's CDR3 is CASSEAAGGYGYTF. CDR3 in DNA: TGTGCCAGCAGTGAAGCGGCGGGAGGCTATGGCTACACCTTC.

This chain uses TRBV6-4 with TRBJ1-1; no clear D gene. The germline V and J ends were trimmed by 6 bases and 2 bases, with 7 bases remaining between them. This CDR3 has 12 amino acids. CDR1 and CDR2 from the germline V gene are MRHNA and SNTAGT. The DNA of the CDR3 is TGTGCCAGCAGGAGCCGCAACACTGAAGCTTTCTTT. Its translation: CASRSRNTEAFF.

The rearrangement uses TRBV7-2 and TRBJ2-2; tentatively, D is TRBD2 (6 bases). V was pared by 6 bases and J by 5 bases, with 16 bases between. CDR1 and CDR2 from the germline V gene are SGHTA and FQGNSA. CDR3 length equals 15 residues. The CDR3 nucleotides read TGTGCCAGCAGATGGAGTCGGGGGTGGACCGGGGAGCTGTTTTTT. Its protein is CASRWSRGWTGELFF.

This clone was found a few times. The chain combines TRBV28 with TRBJ1-5; D gene ambiguous. Per germline, CDR1 MDHEN and CDR2 SYDVKM. This CDR3 is built from 14 residues. Trimming shortened V by 8 bases and J by 2 bases, and 13 bases separated the two germline ends. CDR3 sequence reads: CASLEGRRNQPQHF. The CDR3 DNA reads TGTGCCAGCCTGGAGGGTAGGCGCAATCAGCCCCAGCATTTT.

The V call is TRBV6-1, the J call TRBJ2-5, with TRBD2 matching over 9 bases. The CDR3 has 16 amino acids. Germline CDR1 MNHNS, CDR2 SASEGT. V shed 4 bases, J shed 1 base, and the junction held 7 bases outside the gene matches. The CDR3 sequence is CASSGNSGGPQETQYF. The CDR3 nucleotides are TGTGCCAGCAGTGGAAATAGCGGGGGCCCCCAAGAGACCCAGTACTTC.

The V and J genes are TRBV6-5 and TRBJ1-1; D may be TRBD1 (6 bases). CDR1 and CDR2 (germline): MNHEY, SVGAGI. This CDR3 region has 14 residues. Trimming took 7 bases from V and 3 from J, leaving 15 bases between them. The CDR3 sequence: CASKFRGWDTEAFF. The DNA for the CDR3 is TGTGCCAGCAAGTTCAGGGGTTGGGACACTGAAGCTTTCTTT.

The chain recombines TRBV11-2 with TRBJ1-5; D gene ambiguous. There are 13 residues in the CDR3. CDR1 and CDR2 (germline): SGHAT, FQNNGV. V was shortened by 2 bases and J by 6 bases, with 8 bases between the two germline ends. CDR3 coding DNA: TGTGCCAGCAGCTTAAGTGAGGGTCAGCCCCAGCATTTT. Protein product: CASSLSEGQPQHF.

V usage is TRBV7-9 and J usage is TRBJ2-5, with 11 nucleotides matching TRBD2. The germline V gene encodes CDR1 SEHNR and CDR2 FQNEAQ (reference sequence). The CDR3 consists of 16 residues. V lost 11 bases to trimming and J lost 5 bases; unmatched junction nucleotides: 16. The CDR3, as DNA: TGTGCCGTACCTCCTGAGACTAGCGGGGACCTGGAGACCCAGTACTTC. Its translation is CAVPPETSGDLETQYF.